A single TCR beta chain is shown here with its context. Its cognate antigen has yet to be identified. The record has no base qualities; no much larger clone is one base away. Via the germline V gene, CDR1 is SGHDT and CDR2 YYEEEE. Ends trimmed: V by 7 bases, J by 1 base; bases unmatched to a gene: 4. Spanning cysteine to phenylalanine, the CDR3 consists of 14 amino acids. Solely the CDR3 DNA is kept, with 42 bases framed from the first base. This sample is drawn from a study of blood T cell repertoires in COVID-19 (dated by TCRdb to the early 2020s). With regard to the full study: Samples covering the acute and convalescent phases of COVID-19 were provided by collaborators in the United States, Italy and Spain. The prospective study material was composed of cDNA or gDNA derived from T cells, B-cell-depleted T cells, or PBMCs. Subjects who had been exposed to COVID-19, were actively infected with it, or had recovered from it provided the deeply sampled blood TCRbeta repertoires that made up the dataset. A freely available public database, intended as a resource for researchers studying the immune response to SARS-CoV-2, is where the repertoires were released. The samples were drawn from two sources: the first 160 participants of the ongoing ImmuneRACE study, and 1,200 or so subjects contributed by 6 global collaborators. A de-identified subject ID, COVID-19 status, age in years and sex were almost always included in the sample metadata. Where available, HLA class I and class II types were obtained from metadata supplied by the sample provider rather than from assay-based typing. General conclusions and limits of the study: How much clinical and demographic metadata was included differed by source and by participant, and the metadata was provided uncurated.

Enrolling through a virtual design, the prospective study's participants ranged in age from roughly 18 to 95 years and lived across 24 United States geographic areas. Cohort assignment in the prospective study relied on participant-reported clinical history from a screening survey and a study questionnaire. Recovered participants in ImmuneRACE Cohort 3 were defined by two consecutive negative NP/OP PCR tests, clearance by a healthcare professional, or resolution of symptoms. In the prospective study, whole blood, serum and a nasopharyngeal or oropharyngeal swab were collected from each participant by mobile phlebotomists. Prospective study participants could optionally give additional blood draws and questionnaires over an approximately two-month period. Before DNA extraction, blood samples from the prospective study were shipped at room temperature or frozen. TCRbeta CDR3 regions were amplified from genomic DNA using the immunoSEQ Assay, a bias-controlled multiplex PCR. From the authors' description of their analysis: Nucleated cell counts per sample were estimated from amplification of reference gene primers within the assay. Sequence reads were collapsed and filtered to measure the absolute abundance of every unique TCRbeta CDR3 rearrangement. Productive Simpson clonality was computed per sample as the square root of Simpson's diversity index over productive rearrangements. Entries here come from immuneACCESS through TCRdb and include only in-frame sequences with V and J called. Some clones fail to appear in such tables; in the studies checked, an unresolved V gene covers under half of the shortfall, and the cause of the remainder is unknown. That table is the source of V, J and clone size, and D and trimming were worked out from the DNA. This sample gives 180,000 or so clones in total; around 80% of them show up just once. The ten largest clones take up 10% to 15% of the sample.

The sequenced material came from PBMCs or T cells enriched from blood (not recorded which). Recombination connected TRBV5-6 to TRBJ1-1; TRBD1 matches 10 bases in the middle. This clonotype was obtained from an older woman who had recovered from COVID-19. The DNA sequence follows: TGTGCCAGCGGGACAGGGGCCACGAACACTGAAGCTTTCTTT. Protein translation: CASGTGATNTEAFF.